This T cell receptor beta chain was captured in a study of Graves' ophthalmopathy and Graves' hyperthyroidism (dated by TCRdb to the late 2010s). In terms of the full investigation: Hyperthyroidism was considered stable if no progression to ophthalmopathy occurred within 18 months of follow-up. To tell Graves' ophthalmopathy apart from Graves' hyperthyroidism, and to predict which patients would progress to ophthalmopathy, the study relied on TCR beta repertoire signatures. In total, 135 blood samples were TCR-sequenced: 40 to 45 ophthalmopathy, some 75 hyperthyroidism and some 17 hyperthyroidism-to-ophthalmopathy patients. A discovery set of 100 or so patients (under 45 ophthalmopathy, 55 to 65 stable hyperthyroidism) was enrolled to explore V-J signatures distinguishing ophthalmopathy from hyperthyroidism. An independent validation cohort comprised 18 to 20 hyperthyroidism patients and roughly 15 patients who later progressed from hyperthyroidism to ophthalmopathy. In five to seven hyperthyroidism patients, the T-cell repertoire of thyroid tissue was compared with the T-cell repertoire of blood. Following sample collection, hyperthyroidism patients were given methimazole at a starting dose of 30 mg daily, and ophthalmopathy patients were given high-dose intravenous methylprednisolone. Paper-wide results and their limitations: In validation, the model predicted ophthalmopathy progression with 55% to 71% sensitivity and 72% to 80% specificity; roughly 12 predicted patients were CT-confirmed with GO in a median of roughly 6.8 months. Among expanded thyroid clonotypes with frequency above 0.001, most also showed up in blood, which suggests that blood repertoires may reflect the thyroid immune response. Sample size was not statistically predetermined, and group allocation was not concealed from the investigators. In cross-validation, the 13-signature model distinguished ophthalmopathy from stable hyperthyroidism with 87.88% sensitivity and approximately 81% specificity, while in the test set the corresponding values were around 79% and 71%.

The germline V gene supplies CDR1 SQVTM and CDR2 ANQGSEA. Compared with germline, V lacks 8 bases and J lacks 2 bases; bases without a gene match: 4. The CDR3 starts with the cysteine, ends with the phenylalanine, and has 13 residues. The DNA shown is the 39-base CDR3, in frame from base 1. Hyperthyroidism patients were newly diagnosed, with disease duration under 2 months, and aged 18 to 65 years. Patients with other autoimmune diseases, uncontrolled infections, pregnancy or lactation were excluded. Clinical symptoms, serum thyroxine, TRAb, thyroid ultrasound and orbital computed tomography were used for diagnosis. Total RNA was extracted with Trizol reagent and quality-checked on an Agilent 2100 Bioanalyzer. With regard to this clonotype: This clone's antigen is unknown. No base-level quality is on record; no much larger clone is a single base apart.

TCR beta CDR3 regions were amplified from RNA transcripts for repertoire sequencing. A first-round RT-PCR used HTBI primers with the Qiagen OneStep RT-PCR kit, followed by a second-round multiplex PCR, size selection and purification. The libraries underwent paired-end sequencing with 100 bp reads on an Illumina HiSeq2000. In the source study's methods: SOAPnuke was used to process the reads, throwing out any read that had adapters, had uncalled bases, had a mean Phred below 15, or lacked an exact constant-primer or identifier match. COPE v1.2.5 was used to merge high-quality paired reads. Unique nucleotide sequences were defined as clonotypes and aligned to IMGT TRB V, D and J references using MiTCR v1.1. Only V-J combinations with frequency above 0.0001 were analysed, covering approximately 99% of repertoires. For each V-J combination, a TCR clonal expansion and chaos score was defined as the ratio of F50 clonal expansion to chaos observed in the TCRdist matrix. Features were reduced by Welch's t-statistics and random forest to around 14 V-J combinations, which fed a naive Bayes classifier. The similarity between thyroid and blood repertoires was quantified using the Morisita-Horn index. TCRdb reprocessed the public reads (quality trimming at Q25 with fastp, clone calling with MiXCR) and kept in-frame beta chains. Here each entry gathers all rows of one CDR3 protein and keeps the most common genes and DNA. These V and J calls derive from TCRdb rather than the authors' analysis. The sample has roughly 1.1 million distinct CDR3 sequences on record, 36% of them singletons. The top ten hold 11% of the sample.

The sequence joins TRBV29-1 to TRBJ2-7; a stretch of 12 junction bases matches TRBD2. Input material: peripheral blood or thyroid tissue (not recorded which). This TCR came from an adult man with Graves' hyperthyroidism. The DNA sequence follows: TGCAGCATGCGACTAGCGGGAGCCTACGAGCAGTACTTC. Translated, this is CSMRLAGAYEQYF.